This TCR beta chain was recorded in a study of cytomegalovirus exposure and HLA in healthy donors. The study's findings and limits: Generally TCR sequences proved uncommon, though certain public TCRs appeared in numerous donors.

The trim removed 6 bases at V and 7 bases at J, leaving 5 bases unmatched. Germline loops: CDR1 LNHDA, CDR2 SQIVND (reference sequence). The CDR3 is made up of 13 amino acids. Data came from immunoSEQ multiplex PCR; TCRdb stores just in-frame clones and leaves some out. The sample holds 100,000 to 150,000 clones, around nine tenths seen once. Concerning this clone itself: What it binds is unknown.

This clonotype was sampled from a man younger than 45 in good health and CMV-seronegative. The chain recombines TRBV19 with TRBJ2-1; 8 bases align to TRBD2. The sample comprised PBMCs. CDR3 coding DNA: TGTGCCAGTAGACTAGCGGAGCTTAATGAGCAGTTCTTC. This gives the protein CASRLAELNEQFF.